Below are 2 T cell receptor beta chains sequenced from a single sample in a study of T cells after yellow fever vaccination. Each CDR3 protein gets one entry after TCRdb re-called the 5' RACE reads with MiXCR. The sample lists about 220,000 distinct CDR3 sequences; more than 6.5% were seen once. Sequencing was performed on CD4+ T cells sorted from PBMCs, taken on the day of the yellow fever booster vaccination. These receptors originate from a man aged 30-40 years who received the YFV17D yellow fever vaccine.

Many counts were recorded for this clonotype. This chain uses TRBV4-3 with TRBJ2-1; D is unresolved. The germline V and J ends were trimmed by 0 bases and 15 bases, with 15 bases remaining between them. Germline CDR1 LGHNA, CDR2 YSLEER. The CDR3 is made up of 13 amino acids. Here the CDR3 reads CASSQDVGRNPFF. DNA for the CDR3: TGCGCCAGCAGCCAAGACGTGGGCCGTAATCCGTTCTTC.

This clonotype was counted between two and nine times. J is TRBJ2-5 and V is TRBV24-1; 8 nucleotides match TRBD1. Germline values: CDR1 KGHDR, CDR2 SFDVKD. This CDR3 has 14 residues. The junction had 4 bases not matched to a gene; V was cut back by 3 bases and J by 5 bases. The CDR3 loop is CATSDIRDRETQYF. The CDR3 nucleotides are TGTGCCACCAGTGATATCCGGGACAGGGAGACCCAGTACTTC.